These T cell receptor beta chains were read from a single sample in a study of T-cell reconstitution after alpha-beta-depleted transplantation in children. TCRdb recomputed calls from the PCR reads with MiXCR, one row per CDR3 protein. The sample records 500,000 to 600,000 distinct CDR3 sequences, 32% being singletons. The sequencing here drew on PBMCs from the stem cell graft donor, taken from the stem cell graft. The source is a human donor who donated a stem cell graft to a child with aplastic anemia. Both conserved end residues are part of each CDR3. The D gene is left open where the match is weak. The size field is filled for only some rows; it gives once, few, many or a size class.

V	size	J	D	CDR3	DNA
TRBV4-3	NA	TRBJ2-5	TRBD1	CASSQDGTGGGKTQYF	TGCGCCAGCAGCCAAGACGGGACAGGGGGCGGAAAGACCCAGTACTTC
TRBV5-4	NA	TRBJ2-5	NA	CASSLALRGGDSGETQYF	TGTGCCAGCAGCTTGGCCTTACGAGGCGGTGATTCCGGGGAGACCCAGTACTTC
TRBV20-1	once	TRBJ1-1	NA	CSAINRVNTEAFF	TGCAGTGCTATAAACAGGGTTAACACTGAAGCTTTCTTT
TRBV28	NA	TRBJ2-6	NA	CASISSGANVLTF	TGTGCCAGCATAAGCTCTGGGGCCAACGTCCTGACTTTC
TRBV19	NA	TRBJ2-2	NA	CASSQRSAGTGELFF	TGTGCCAGTAGCCAACGTAGCGCCGGCACCGGGGAGCTGTTTTTT
TRBV18	NA	TRBJ2-7	NA	CASSPTPATPEQYF	TGTGCCAGCTCACCGACCCCGGCAACGCCTGAGCAGTACTTC
TRBV4-3	once	TRBJ1-4	NA	CASSLRGGAGEKLFF	TGCGCCAGCAGCCTACGAGGGGGGGCAGGGGAAAAACTGTTTTTT
TRBV29-1	few	TRBJ1-2	NA	CSVVGYTFGSGTRPTF	NA
TRBV19	NA	TRBJ2-5	NA	CASNQGSIMETQYF	TGTGCCAGTAATCAAGGTAGCATCATGGAGACCCAGTACTTC
TRBV7-2	NA	TRBJ1-2	TRBD1	CASSSWQGAGGYTF	TGTGCCAGCAGCAGCTGGCAGGGGGCAGGTGGCTACACCTTC
TRBV12-3/TRBV12-4	NA	TRBJ2-4	NA	CASSPLNIQYF	TGTGCCAGCAGTCCCTTGAACATTCAGTACTTC
TRBV5-5	NA	TRBJ1-1	NA	CASSLAEGPRDTEAFF	TGTGCCAGCAGCTTGGCAGAGGGCCCTAGGGACACTGAAGCTTTCTTT
TRBV6-1	NA	TRBJ2-7	TRBD1	CASSNPGQGSYEQYF	TGTGCCAGCAGTAATCCGGGACAGGGGTCCTACGAGCAGTACTTC
TRBV11-2	NA	TRBJ1-1	NA	CASSGEMNTEAFF	TGTGCCAGCAGCGGGGAGATGAACACTGAAGCTTTCTTT
TRBV7-2	few	TRBJ1-2	NA	CASSPEAANYGYTF	TGTGCCAGCAGCCCGGAGGCAGCTAACTATGGCTACACCTTC
TRBV29-1	few	TRBJ2-5	NA	CSVDRSIVVGQSGQTQYF	TGCAGCGTTGATCGGTCGATCGTCGTTGGACAGTCCGGGCAGACCCAGTACTTC
TRBV19	once	TRBJ1-2	TRBD1	CASSITGESGYTF	TGTGCCAGTAGTATAACAGGGGAATCTGGCTACACCTTC
TRBV20-1	few	TRBJ2-1	NA	CSASFKGTHNEQFF	TGCAGTGCTAGTTTCAAGGGCACCCACAATGAGCAGTTCTTC
TRBV18	few	TRBJ1-1	TRBD1	CASSPGQGPNTEAFF	TGTGCCAGCTCACCGGGACAGGGACCGAACACTGAAGCTTTCTTT
TRBV18	NA	TRBJ1-1	NA	CASSPVRQNTEAFF	TGTGCCAGCTCACCAGTCAGGCAGAACACTGAAGCTTTCTTT
TRBV5-4	NA	TRBJ2-1	TRBD1	CASSLPGTGAYNEQFF	TGTGCCAGCAGCTTACCAGGGACAGGAGCCTACAATGAGCAGTTCTTC
TRBV5-4	NA	TRBJ2-3	NA	CASSLRSEWVTDTQYF	TGTGCCAGCAGCTTAAGGTCAGAGTGGGTCACAGATACGCAGTATTTT
TRBV7-3	NA	TRBJ2-1	TRBD2	CASSLGTSGNNKQFF	TGTGCCAGCAGCTTGGGGACTAGCGGGAACAATAAGCAGTTCTTC
TRBV5-1	NA	TRBJ2-3	TRBD2	CASRKLADSTDTQYF	TGCGCCAGCCGAAAACTAGCGGACAGCACAGATACGCAGTATTTT
TRBV4-3	NA	TRBJ1-4	NA	CASSQDIRGTNEKLFF	TGCGCCAGCAGCCAAGATATCAGGGGTACTAATGAAAAACTGTTTTTT
TRBV29-1	few	TRBJ1-2	TRBD1	CSVEKAGGNYGYTF	TGCAGCGTTGAGAAGGCAGGGGGAAACTATGGCTACACCTTC
TRBV12-3/TRBV12-4	few	TRBJ1-1	NA	CASGKAGASTEAFF	TGTGCCAGCGGGAAAGCGGGGGCGAGCACTGAAGCTTTCTTT
TRBV7-9	NA	TRBJ1-2	TRBD1	CASSLEWGTGSDGYTF	TGTGCCAGCAGCTTAGAGTGGGGGACAGGGAGTGATGGCTACACCTTC
TRBV10-3	few	TRBJ1-2	NA	CAISEETDYGYTF	TGTGCCATCAGTGAGGAGACAGACTATGGCTACACCTTC
TRBV20-1	NA	TRBJ1-1	NA	CSARDRFMRTEAFF	TGCAGTGCTAGAGACCGATTCATGAGGACTGAAGCTTTCTTT
TRBV7-2	NA	TRBJ2-7	NA	CASSLDIVTSNEQYF	TGTGCCAGCAGCTTAGATATCGTGACTAGTAACGAGCAGTACTTC
TRBV7-3	NA	TRBJ2-3	NA	CASSLTPTDTQYF	TGTGCCAGCAGCTTAACACCCACAGATACGCAGTATTTT
TRBV5-5	few	TRBJ1-6	NA	CASSFLQGNSPLHF	TGTGCCAGCAGCTTCCTACAGGGTAATTCACCCCTCCACTTT
TRBV20-1	few	TRBJ1-2	NA	CSAPAGGSYYGYTF	TGCAGTGCTCCGGCTGGGGGGAGCTACTATGGCTACACCTTC
TRBV5-1	few	TRBJ2-1	TRBD2	CASSLGGTSGISYNEQFF	TGCGCCAGCAGCTTGGGAGGGACTAGCGGAATCTCCTACAATGAGCAGTTCTTC
TRBV29-1	few	TRBJ1-2	NA	CSVREPDKKGYTF	TGCAGCGTACGAGAACCGGACAAGAAGGGCTACACCTTC
TRBV9	few	TRBJ1-1	NA	CASSVGLGPRGEAFF	TGTGCCAGCAGCGTGGGATTGGGGCCGAGGGGTGAAGCTTTCTTT
TRBV7-2	NA	TRBJ2-1	TRBD2	CASSLLSAGDGNEQFF	TGTGCCAGCAGCTTATTGTCAGCGGGAGATGGGAATGAGCAGTTCTTC
TRBV25-1	NA	TRBJ2-5	NA	CASSDSGPKQETQYF	TGTGCCAGCAGTGATAGCGGCCCCAAACAAGAGACCCAGTACTTC
TRBV28	NA	TRBJ2-1	TRBD2	CASHGPLAGTYNEQFF	TGTGCCTCCCACGGTCCTCTAGCGGGTACTTACAATGAGCAGTTCTTC
TRBV7-2	few	TRBJ2-4	NA	CASSLAQGSSNIQYF	TGTGCCAGCAGCTTAGCGCAGGGGTCGTCAAACATTCAGTACTTC
TRBV12-3/TRBV12-4	few	TRBJ2-1	TRBD2	CASSLAASVTSGVNEQFF	TGTGCCAGCAGTTTAGCGGCCAGTGTAACTAGCGGGGTAAATGAGCAGTTCTTC
TRBV6-1	NA	TRBJ2-3	NA	CASSPGLGGYTQYF	TGTGCCAGCAGTCCCGGACTAGGGGGGTATACGCAGTATTTT
TRBV7-3	NA	TRBJ1-1	TRBD1	CASSRGPWTEAFF	TGTGCCAGCTCCAGGGGGCCTTGGACTGAAGCTTTCTTT